One and the same sample provided the 23 T cell receptor beta chains below, sequenced in a study of blood T cells in healthy people across ages. A second PCR, run for about 7 to 11 cycles, used a sample-barcoded 5' primer plus a J-beta primer mix. A single record per CDR3 protein comes from TCRdb applying MiXCR to the 5' RACE reads. The sample carries about 1.5 million distinct CDR3 sequences, approximately 39% recorded once. The sample comprised blood. Receptors originate from a woman between 18 and 29 years old in good health.

This clonotype was found a few times. The chain has TRBV4-1 and TRBJ1-5; D remains unclear. The CDR3 runs 17 residues. V lost 1 base, J lost 0 bases, and 13 bases lay in between. Germline CDR1 is MGHRA and CDR2 is YSYEKL. The CDR3 DNA is TGCGCCAGCAGCCAAGTCGGCAGTGACTATAGCAATCAGCCCCAGCATTTT. Its translation is CASSQVGSDYSNQPQHF.

The count of this clonotype is one. J is TRBJ2-7 and V is TRBV7-8; 12 bases fit TRBD2. Trimming took 3 bases from V and 6 from J; bases not matched to a gene: 6. This CDR3 comprises 15 residues. Germline V CDR1 and CDR2: SGHVS, FQNEAQ. CDR3 in amino acids: CASSFQTSGSGEQYF. The DNA of the CDR3 is TGTGCCAGCAGCTTCCAGACTAGCGGGAGTGGCGAGCAGTACTTC.

This rearrangement joins TRBV7-9 to TRBJ1-2; no firm D call. Trimming took 7 bases from V and 6 from J, leaving 18 bases between them. CDR3 length equals 14 residues. CDR1 and CDR2 (germline): SEHNR, FQNEAQ (reference sequence). CDR3 region: CASNLLGDDHGYTF. The CDR3 DNA sequence: TGTGCCAGCAACCTGCTTGGGGATGACCATGGCTACACCTTC.

This clonotype was observed a few times. This chain links TRBV4-3 with TRBJ1-2; D may be TRBD1 (5 bases). This CDR3 has 13 amino acids. CDR1 is LGHNA, CDR2 YSLEER, per germline. Trimming shortened V by 0 bases and J by 8 bases, and 10 bases separated the two germline ends. The CDR3 spells CASSQDGAAGYTF. CDR3 DNA sequence: TGCGCCAGCAGCCAAGACGGGGCGGCGGGCTACACCTTC.

This clonotype was seen only once. CDR3 nucleotide sequence: TGTGCCAGCAGCAATGGGGGGGGGAAGGGCCACACTGAAGCTTTCTTT. This codes for CASSNGGGKGHTEAFF. The J gene is TRBJ1-1, the V gene TRBV21-1. TRBV21-1 is a documented pseudogene. The CDR3 runs to 16 residues.

This sequence joins TRBV7-2 and TRBJ1-5; D may be TRBD1 (5 bases). Germline CDR1 reads SGHTA; CDR2 reads FQGNSA. This CDR3 spans 14 amino acids. Trimming shortened V by 5 bases and J by 11 bases, and 19 bases separated the two germline ends. CDR3 DNA sequence: TGTGCCAGCAGCCTTGGGACGCCGGGGGTGTCCCAGCATTTT. It encodes CASSLGTPGVSQHF.

There are a few counts of this clonotype. This clone may be a read error of a much larger clone one base away. The rearrangement links TRBV3-1 to TRBJ2-1; unclear D gene. Per germline, CDR1 LGHDT and CDR2 YNNKEL (reference sequence). This CDR3 is built from 14 residues. The CDR3 nucleotides read TGTGCCAGCAGCCAAGATACCACGTCGAATGGGCAGTTCTTC. This gives the protein CASSQDTTSNGQFF.

This clonotype was picked up a small number of times. The chain links TRBV20-1 to TRBJ2-7, with 7 bases that match TRBD1. Per the germline V gene, CDR1 is DFQATT and CDR2 is SNEGSKA (reference sequence). CDR3 length: 13 amino acids. Trimming took 6 bases from V and 1 from J; bases not matched to a gene: 6. CDR3 protein: CSAKEGASYEQYF. The CDR3 DNA is TGCAGTGCCAAAGAGGGGGCATCCTACGAGCAGTACTTC.

A few counts support this clonotype. The rearrangement joins TRBV5-1 to TRBJ2-1, with TRBD2 identical over 9 bases. The CDR3 has 18 residues. From germline, CDR1 is SGHRS and CDR2 YFSETQ. Trimming cost V 3 bases and J 0 bases; bases outside gene matches: 10. The CDR3 sequence: CASSWVTSGYSSYNEQFF. The CDR3 DNA reads TGCGCCAGCAGCTGGGTGACTAGCGGTTATAGCTCCTACAATGAGCAGTTCTTC. Filled out from reference TRBV5-1 and TRBJ2-1, the complete variable domain reads KAGVTQTPRYLIKTRGQQVTLSCSPISGHRSVSWYQQTPGQGLQFLFEYFSETQRNKGNFPGRFSGRQFSNSRSEMNVSTLELGDSALYLCASSWVTSGYSSYNEQFFGPGTRLTVL.

The chain joins TRBV10-3 to TRBJ1-1; possibly TRBD1 for D (5 bases). V lost 4 bases and J 1 base, leaving 16 bases between the germline ends. CDR1 and CDR2 (germline): ENHRY, SYGVKD. The CDR3 has 16 residues. The CDR3 nucleotides are TGTGCCATCAGTGCGCCCGGGGGAGGATCGAACACTGAAGCTTTCTTT. It specifies CAISAPGGGSNTEAFF.

This clonotype has more than one count but fewer than ten. The chain couples TRBV20-1 to TRBJ2-1; a weak D match, TRBD2 (6 bases). The length of the CDR3 is 15 residues. V gave up 3 bases and J gave up 1 base, with 13 bases separating them. Germline V lookup: CDR1 DFQATT, CDR2 SNEGSKA (reference sequence). Here the CDR3 reads CSARRRGLSYNEQFF. CDR3 nucleotide sequence: TGCAGTGCTAGGAGGAGGGGTTTATCCTACAATGAGCAGTTCTTC.

The rearrangement uses TRBV5-4 and TRBJ1-2; D gene unclear. Germline V gene lookup returns CDR1 SGHNT and CDR2 YYREEE (reference sequence). The V gene lost 0 bases and the J gene lost 4 bases, with 4 bases spanning the gap. The CDR3 is made up of 12 amino acids. The CDR3 reads CASSLVPYGYTF. DNA for the CDR3: TGTGCCAGCAGCTTGGTTCCCTATGGCTACACCTTC.

This clonotype showed up just a few times. The rearrangement links TRBV12-3 or TRBV12-4 to TRBJ2-7; D unclear. Trimming shortened V by 2 bases and J by 3 bases, and 8 bases separated the two germline ends. CDR3 length equals 13 residues. The DNA for the CDR3 is TGTGCCAGCAGTTTAAAACCGGACTACGAGCAGTACTTC. It translates to CASSLKPDYEQYF.

This sequence joins TRBV6-2 or TRBV6-3 and TRBJ1-1; the D gene is possibly TRBD1 (5 bases). Germline-derived CDR1 and CDR2 are MNHEY and SVGEGT. This CDR3 contains 14 residues. V was clipped by 0 bases and J by 4 bases, with 9 bases between them. The CDR3: CASSYSGVSTEAFF. The CDR3 DNA reads TGTGCCAGCAGTTACTCGGGGGTGAGCACTGAAGCTTTCTTT.

This clonotype was observed a few times. The V and J genes are TRBV12-3 or TRBV12-4 and TRBJ1-5, with TRBD1 identical over 11 bases. Trimming cost V 8 bases and J 6 bases; bases outside gene matches: 6. There are 14 residues in the CDR3. CDR3 nucleotide sequence: TGTGCCAGCGGCAGGGGGACAGGGGGTCAGCCCCAGCATTTT. Translating gives CASGRGTGGQPQHF.

This sequence joins TRBV20-1 and TRBJ2-7, with D possibly being TRBD1 (6 bases). The germline V gene encodes CDR1 DFQATT and CDR2 SNEGSKA (reference sequence). This CDR3 has 13 residues. V lost 6 bases and J lost 3, with 15 bases in between. CDR3 coding DNA: TGCAGTGCCCGCAAAAGGGGGAACTACGAGCAGTACTTC. Its protein is CSARKRGNYEQYF.

In this sample, this clonotype turned up a few times. The chain recombines TRBV27 with TRBJ1-1; D remains unclear. Trimming removed 3 bases at V and 0 bases at J, with 11 bases between. The CDR3 totals 15 residues. Germline values: CDR1 MNHEY, CDR2 SMNVEV (reference sequence). The CDR3 sequence: CASSFVGRMNTEAFF. The CDR3 DNA is TGTGCCAGCAGTTTTGTCGGACGGATGAACACTGAAGCTTTCTTT.

This clonotype was detected only a few times. CDR3 coding DNA: TGTGCCAGCAGCTTAGCCCCGGGTATAGGCAATCAGCCCCAGCATTTT. Its protein is CASSLAPGIGNQPQHF. The rearrangement uses TRBV7-9 and TRBJ1-5; D is unresolved. Between the trimmed V and J ends, which lost 0 bases and 2 bases, there was a span of 11 bases. The germline V gene encodes CDR1 SEHNR and CDR2 FQNEAQ (reference sequence). The CDR3 has 16 amino acids.

This clonotype was recorded a few times. J is TRBJ1-4 and V is TRBV11-2; unclear D gene. The germline gives CDR1 SGHAT, CDR2 FQNNGV. The CDR3 has 15 residues. The ends were cut back, 0 bases at V and 6 bases at J, with 11 bases in the middle. The CDR3 DNA follows: TGTGCCAGCAGCTTAGATGTAGGGCGACATGAAAAACTGTTTTTT. Translation gives CASSLDVGRHEKLFF.

The V gene is TRBV7-9, the J gene TRBJ2-7, with unresolved D. Per the germline V gene, CDR1 is SEHNR and CDR2 is FQNEAQ (reference sequence). V shed 4 bases and J shed 3 bases, with 10 bases lying between them. CDR3 length: 13 amino acids. The CDR3 coding sequence is TGTGCCAGCAGCTCAGTCGAGGTCTACGAGCAGTACTTC. Protein sequence: CASSSVEVYEQYF.

The CDR3 bases are TGCGCCAGCAGTGGAGCATACACTGAAGCTTTCTTT. Translation gives CASSGAYTEAFF. This chain links TRBV10-2 with TRBJ1-1; no clear D gene. Trimming removed 4 bases at V and 3 bases at J, with 6 bases between. The CDR3 has 12 residues. Germline values: CDR1 WSHSY, CDR2 SAAADI.

Only a few counts were recorded for this clonotype. V gene TRBV20-1 combines with J gene TRBJ2-1; the match to TRBD2 covers 9 bases. The CDR3 has 14 residues. Germline V CDR1 and CDR2: DFQATT, SNEGSKA (reference sequence). Trimming cost V 1 base and J 5 bases; bases outside gene matches: 3. As DNA, the CDR3 is TGCAGTGCTAGAGTAGCGGGGGAGCACAATGAGCAGTTCTTC. Translated: CSARVAGEHNEQFF.

This clonotype was seen more than once but under ten times. The genes are TRBV9 and TRBJ1-1, with D perhaps matching TRBD1 (5 bases). Trimming took 4 bases from V and 7 from J, leaving 14 bases between them. Germline loops: CDR1 SGDLS, CDR2 YYNGEE. CDR3 size: 13 residues. CDR3: CASSPHGGSEAFF. The CDR3 DNA sequence: TGTGCCAGCAGCCCACACGGGGGAAGTGAAGCTTTCTTT. Filled out from reference TRBV9 and TRBJ1-1, the complete variable domain reads DSGVTQTPKHLITATGQRVTLRCSPRSGDLSVYWYQQSLDQGLQFLIQYYNGEERAKGNILERFSAQQFPDLHSELNLSSLELGDSALYFCASSPHGGSEAFFGQGTRLTVV.